One sample yielded the 6 T cell receptor beta chains listed below, sequenced in a study of CD8 T cells in ankylosing spondylitis. TCRdb re-called the 5' RACE reads with MiXCR, one entry per CDR3 protein. The data contain some 90,000 distinct CDR3 sequences, roughly 27% of them singletons. Sequenced: blood, either unsorted or a sorted T cell fraction (not recorded which). The receptors derive from a male donor with ankylosing spondylitis or in good health (not recorded which).

The chain employs TRBV4-2 and TRBJ1-6, with TRBD1 matching 7 bases. Trimming at V came to 0 bases and at J to 14 bases, leaving 13 bases not matched to a gene. This CDR3 spans 16 amino acids. Germline V gene sequence: CDR1 LGHNA, CDR2 YNFKEQ. The CDR3 loop reads CASSQEVDRVGGTLHF. The CDR3 DNA sequence: TGTGCCAGCAGCCAAGAGGTCGACAGGGTGGGAGGAACCCTCCACTTT.

The chain carries TRBV18 and TRBJ1-1; the match to TRBD1 covers 8 bases. The length of the CDR3 is 16 residues. Germline V gene data show CDR1 as KGHSH and CDR2 as LQKENI. With 1 base clipped from V and 1 base from J, the junction kept 5 bases outside the gene matches. The CDR3 DNA reads TGTGCCAGCTCACCACTTTTGACAGGGGAGAACACTGAAGCTTTCTTT. Its protein is CASSPLLTGENTEAFF.

V and J are TRBV18 and TRBJ2-7; 10 nucleotides line up with TRBD2. After removal of 5 bases from V and 2 bases from J, the junction contained 6 bases not matched to a gene. The CDR3 is 15 amino acids. CDR1 is KGHSH and CDR2 is LQKENI in the germline V gene. CDR3 DNA sequence: TGTGCCAGCTCAGCTAGCGGGAGTAAGACCTACGAGCAGTACTTC. Protein product: CASSASGSKTYEQYF.

The CDR3: CASSASGTGQAFF. In DNA, the CDR3 is TGTGCCAGCAGCGCCTCCGGTACGGGTCAAGCTTTCTTT. V is TRBV2 and J is TRBJ1-1, with D hard to call. The CDR3 extends over 13 amino acids. Trimming removed 6 bases at V and 9 bases at J, with 17 bases between. Germline CDR1 SNHLY, CDR2 FYNNEI.

The gene calls are TRBV20-1 and TRBJ2-7; TRBD2 agrees at 7 bases. V lost 0 bases to trimming and J lost 8 bases; unmatched junction nucleotides: 13. The length of the CDR3 is 15 residues. Germline V CDR1 and CDR2: DFQATT, SNEGSKA (reference sequence). CDR3 sequence (DNA): TGCAGTGCTAGAGATTCCGGGCGGGAGAGGGAACAGCAGTACTTC. Its translation is CSARDSGREREQQYF.

The gene calls are TRBV20-1 and TRBJ1-5, with D possibly being TRBD1 (6 bases). The CDR3 runs to 18 residues. Trimming shortened V by 6 bases and J by 4 bases, and 28 bases separated the two germline ends. Per the germline V gene, CDR1 is DFQATT and CDR2 is SNEGSKA (reference sequence). The CDR3 coding sequence is TGCAGTGCCTCGGGCAGGGGAGGCTGGGTTTTTCGGAATCAGCCCCAGCATTTT. Translating it yields CSASGRGGWVFRNQPQHF.